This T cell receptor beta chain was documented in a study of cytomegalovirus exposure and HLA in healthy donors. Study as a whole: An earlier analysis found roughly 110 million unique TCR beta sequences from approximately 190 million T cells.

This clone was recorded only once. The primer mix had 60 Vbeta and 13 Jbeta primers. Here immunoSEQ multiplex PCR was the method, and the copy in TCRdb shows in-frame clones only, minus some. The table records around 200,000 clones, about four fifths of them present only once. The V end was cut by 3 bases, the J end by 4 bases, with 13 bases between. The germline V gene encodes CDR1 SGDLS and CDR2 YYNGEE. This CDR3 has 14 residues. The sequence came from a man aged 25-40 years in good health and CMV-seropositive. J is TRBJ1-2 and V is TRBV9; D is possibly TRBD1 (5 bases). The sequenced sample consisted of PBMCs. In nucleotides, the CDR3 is TGTGCCAGCAGCGCCGTCGTAGGGGTCTATGGCTACACCTTC. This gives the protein CASSAVVGVYGYTF.